The rows below give T cell receptor beta chains drawn from one sample of a study of blood T cells in healthy people across ages. TCRdb reanalysed the 5' RACE reads using MiXCR and keeps one entry per CDR3 protein. The sample carries about 1,400,000 distinct CDR3 sequences, approximately 42% recorded once. The specimen sequenced was blood. The receptors were sampled from a young woman in good health. CDR3s leave out the opening cysteine and the closing phenylalanine or tryptophan.

>TRBJ2-5|TRBV5-1|13
ASSLGQGASETQY
>TRBJ1-1|TRBV10-2|13
ASSDWTPGIAEAF
>TRBJ2-7|TRBV27|14
ASSLRQGEGSYEQY
>TRBJ1-5|TRBV27|14
ASSPTSGVLGQPQH
>TRBJ2-5|TRBV6-1|10
ASSERAETQY
>TRBJ1-1|TRBV18|12
ASSPPTGWTEAF
>TRBJ1-2|TRBV4-1|15
ASSQESTDYGTYGYT
>TRBJ2-1|TRBV7-2|13
ASNSQRLADNEQF
>NA|TRBV5-5|15
ASRPRSSGSSYNEQY
>TRBJ2-4|TRBV10-2|14
ASRDGHEIAKNIQY
>TRBJ1-4|TRBV20-1|15
SANPKSRGSTNEKLF
>TRBJ2-2|TRBV11-3|15
ASSPIRGGFDTGELF
>NA|TRBV12-3/TRBV12-4|11
ASSLPGGDEQY
>TRBJ2-7|TRBV20-1|10
SAQRGSYEQY
>TRBJ2-7|TRBV5-1|10
ASSTEYYEQY
>TRBJ1-5|TRBV4-1|13
ASSQEVSLGSRPH
>TRBJ1-2|TRBV12-3/TRBV12-4|9
ASSSFVGYT